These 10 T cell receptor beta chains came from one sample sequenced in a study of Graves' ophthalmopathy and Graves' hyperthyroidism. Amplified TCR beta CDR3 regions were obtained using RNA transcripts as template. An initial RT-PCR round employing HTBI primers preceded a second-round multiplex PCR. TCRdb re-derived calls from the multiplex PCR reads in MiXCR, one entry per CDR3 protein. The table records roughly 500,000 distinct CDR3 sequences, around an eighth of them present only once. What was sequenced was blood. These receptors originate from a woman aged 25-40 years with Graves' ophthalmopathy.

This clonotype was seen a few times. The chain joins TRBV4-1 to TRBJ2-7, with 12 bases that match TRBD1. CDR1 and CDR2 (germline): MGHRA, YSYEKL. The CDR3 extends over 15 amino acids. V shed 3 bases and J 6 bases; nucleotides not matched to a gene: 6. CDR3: CASSHPGQGASEQYF. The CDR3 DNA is TGCGCCAGCAGCCACCCGGGACAGGGGGCATCCGAGCAGTACTTC.

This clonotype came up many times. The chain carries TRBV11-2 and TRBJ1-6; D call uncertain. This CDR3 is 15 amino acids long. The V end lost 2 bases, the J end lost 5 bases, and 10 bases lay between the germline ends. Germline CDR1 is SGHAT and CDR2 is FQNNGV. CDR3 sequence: CASSLSGWNNSPLHF. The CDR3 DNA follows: TGTGCCAGCAGCTTATCGGGGTGGAATAATTCACCCCTCCACTTT.

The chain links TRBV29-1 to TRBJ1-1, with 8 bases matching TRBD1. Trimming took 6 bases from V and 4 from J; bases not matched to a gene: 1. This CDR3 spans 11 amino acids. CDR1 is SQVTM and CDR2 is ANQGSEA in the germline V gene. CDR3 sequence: CSVDRGTEAFF. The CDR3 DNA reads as TGCAGCGTAGACAGGGGCACTGAAGCTTTCTTT. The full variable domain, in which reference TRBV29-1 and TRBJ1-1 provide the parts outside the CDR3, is SAVISQKPSRDICQRGTSLTIQCQVDSQVTMMFWYRQQPGQSLTLIATANQGSEATYESGFVIDKFPISRPNLTFSTLTVSNMSPEDSSIYLCSVDRGTEAFFGQGTRLTVV.

The CDR3 nucleotides are TGTGCCAGCAGGTCCGGTATGGGGAACTATGGCTACACCTTC. Protein: CASRSGMGNYGYTF. J is TRBJ1-2 and V is TRBV12-3 or TRBV12-4; D is unresolved. CDR3 length: 14 residues. V lost 6 bases and J 2 bases, leaving 13 bases between the germline ends.

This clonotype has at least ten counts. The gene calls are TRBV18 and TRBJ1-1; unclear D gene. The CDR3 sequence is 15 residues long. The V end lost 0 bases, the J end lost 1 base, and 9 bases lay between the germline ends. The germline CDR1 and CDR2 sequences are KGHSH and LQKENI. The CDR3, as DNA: TGTGCCAGCTCACCACCATCACGGCGGAACACTGAAGCTTTCTTT. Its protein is CASSPPSRRNTEAFF.

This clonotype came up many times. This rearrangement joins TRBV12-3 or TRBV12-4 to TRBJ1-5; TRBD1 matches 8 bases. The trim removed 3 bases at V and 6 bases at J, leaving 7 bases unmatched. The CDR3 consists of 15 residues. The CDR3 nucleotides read TGTGCCAGCAGTTTTTCAGGGGGCGCGGGTCAGCCCCAGCATTTT. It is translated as CASSFSGGAGQPQHF.

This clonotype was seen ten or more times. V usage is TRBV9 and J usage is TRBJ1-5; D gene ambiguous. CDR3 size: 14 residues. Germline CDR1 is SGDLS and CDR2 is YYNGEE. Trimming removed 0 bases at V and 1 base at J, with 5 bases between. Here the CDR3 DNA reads TGTGCCAGCAGCGTAGAACCCAGCAATCAGCCCCAGCATTTT. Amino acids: CASSVEPSNQPQHF.

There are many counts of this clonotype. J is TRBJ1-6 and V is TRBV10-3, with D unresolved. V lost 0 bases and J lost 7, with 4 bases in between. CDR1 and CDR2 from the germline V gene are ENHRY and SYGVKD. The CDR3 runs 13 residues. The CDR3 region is CAISESKNSPLHF. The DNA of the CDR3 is TGTGCCATCAGTGAGTCAAAGAATTCACCCCTCCACTTT.

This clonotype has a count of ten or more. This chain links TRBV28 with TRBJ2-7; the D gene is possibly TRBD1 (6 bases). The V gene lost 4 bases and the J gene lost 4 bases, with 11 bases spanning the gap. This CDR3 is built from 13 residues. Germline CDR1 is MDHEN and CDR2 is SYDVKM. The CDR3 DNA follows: TGTGCCAGCAGTTCCTCCGGGACATACGAGCAGTACTTC. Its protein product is CASSSSGTYEQYF.

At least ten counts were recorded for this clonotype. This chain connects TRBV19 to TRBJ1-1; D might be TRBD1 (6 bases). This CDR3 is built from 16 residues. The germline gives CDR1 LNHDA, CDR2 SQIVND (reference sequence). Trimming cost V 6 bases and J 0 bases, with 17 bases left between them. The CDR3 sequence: CASRGTTGLLNTEAFF. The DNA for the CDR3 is TGTGCCAGTAGGGGTACGACAGGACTCCTGAACACTGAAGCTTTCTTT.